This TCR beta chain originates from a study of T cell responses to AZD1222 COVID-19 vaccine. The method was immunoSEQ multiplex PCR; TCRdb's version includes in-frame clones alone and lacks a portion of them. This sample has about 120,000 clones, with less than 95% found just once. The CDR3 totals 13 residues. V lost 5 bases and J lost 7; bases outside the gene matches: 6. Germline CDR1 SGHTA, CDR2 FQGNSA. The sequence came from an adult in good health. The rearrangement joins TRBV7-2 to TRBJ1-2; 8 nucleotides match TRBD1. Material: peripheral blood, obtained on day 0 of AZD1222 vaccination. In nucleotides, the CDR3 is TGTGCCAGCAGCATTGGGACAGGTACTGGCTACACCTTC. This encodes CASSIGTGTGYTF.